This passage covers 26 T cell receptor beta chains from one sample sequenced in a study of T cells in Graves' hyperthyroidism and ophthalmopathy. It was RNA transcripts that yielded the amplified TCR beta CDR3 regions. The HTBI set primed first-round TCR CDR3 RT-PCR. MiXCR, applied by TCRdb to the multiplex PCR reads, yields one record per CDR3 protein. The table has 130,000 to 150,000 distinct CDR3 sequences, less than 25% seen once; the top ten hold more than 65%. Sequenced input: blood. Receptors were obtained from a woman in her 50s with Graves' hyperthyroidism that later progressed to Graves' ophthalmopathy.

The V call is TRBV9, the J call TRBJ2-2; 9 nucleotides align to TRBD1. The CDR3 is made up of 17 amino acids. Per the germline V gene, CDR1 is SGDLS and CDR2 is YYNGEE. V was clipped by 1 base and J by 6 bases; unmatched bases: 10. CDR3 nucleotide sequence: TGTGCCAGCAGCGTACTCCCCGGACAGGGGAGGTCCGGGGAGCTGTTTTTT. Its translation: CASSVLPGQGRSGELFF.

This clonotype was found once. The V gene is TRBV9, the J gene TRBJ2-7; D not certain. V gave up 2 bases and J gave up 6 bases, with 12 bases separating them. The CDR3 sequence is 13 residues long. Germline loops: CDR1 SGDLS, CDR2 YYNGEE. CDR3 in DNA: TGTGCCAGCAGCGTCAAGATAGGTCTCGAGCAGTACTTC. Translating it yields CASSVKIGLEQYF.

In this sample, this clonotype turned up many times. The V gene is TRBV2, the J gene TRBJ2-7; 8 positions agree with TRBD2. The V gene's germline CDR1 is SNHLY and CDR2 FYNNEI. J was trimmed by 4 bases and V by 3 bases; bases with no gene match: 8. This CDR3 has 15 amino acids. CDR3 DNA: TGTGCCAGCAGTGATAGCGGGAACCCACTATACGAGCAGTACTTC. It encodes CASSDSGNPLYEQYF.

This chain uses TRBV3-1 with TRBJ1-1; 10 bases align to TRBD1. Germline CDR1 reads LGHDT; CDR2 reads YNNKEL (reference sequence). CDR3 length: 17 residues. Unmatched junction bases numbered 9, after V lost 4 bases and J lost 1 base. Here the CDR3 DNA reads TGTGCCAGCAGCCCAAGAGGCGGACAGGGGGGGAACACTGAAGCTTTCTTT. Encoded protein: CASSPRGGQGGNTEAFF.

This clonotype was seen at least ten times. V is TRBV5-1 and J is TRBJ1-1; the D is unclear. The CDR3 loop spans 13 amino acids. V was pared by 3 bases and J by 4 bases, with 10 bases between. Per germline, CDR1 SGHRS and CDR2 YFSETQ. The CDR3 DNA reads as TGCGCCAGCAGCTCAGTCGTTACCACTGAAGCTTTCTTT. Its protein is CASSSVVTTEAFF. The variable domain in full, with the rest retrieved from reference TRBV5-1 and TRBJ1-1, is KAGVTQTPRYLIKTRGQQVTLSCSPISGHRSVSWYQQTPGQGLQFLFEYFSETQRNKGNFPGRFSGRQFSNSRSEMNVSTLELGDSALYLCASSSVVTTEAFFGQGTRLTVV.

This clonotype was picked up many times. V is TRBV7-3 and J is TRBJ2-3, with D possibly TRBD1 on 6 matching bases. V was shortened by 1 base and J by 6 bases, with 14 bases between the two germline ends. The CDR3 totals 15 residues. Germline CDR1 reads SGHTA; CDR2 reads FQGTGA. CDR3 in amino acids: CASSLRAGAGDTQYF. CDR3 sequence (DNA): TGTGCCAGCAGCTTAAGGGCAGGGGCGGGTGATACGCAGTATTTT.

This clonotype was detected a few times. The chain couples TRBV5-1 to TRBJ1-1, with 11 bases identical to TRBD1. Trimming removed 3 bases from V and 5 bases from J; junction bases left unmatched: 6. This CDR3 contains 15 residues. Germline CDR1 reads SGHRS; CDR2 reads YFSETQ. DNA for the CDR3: TGCGCCAGCAGCTGGGGGGACAGGGGGGTAACTGAAGCTTTCTTT. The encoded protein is CASSWGDRGVTEAFF. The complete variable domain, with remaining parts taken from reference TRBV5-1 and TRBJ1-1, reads KAGVTQTPRYLIKTRGQQVTLSCSPISGHRSVSWYQQTPGQGLQFLFEYFSETQRNKGNFPGRFSGRQFSNSRSEMNVSTLELGDSALYLCASSWGDRGVTEAFFGQGTRLTVV.

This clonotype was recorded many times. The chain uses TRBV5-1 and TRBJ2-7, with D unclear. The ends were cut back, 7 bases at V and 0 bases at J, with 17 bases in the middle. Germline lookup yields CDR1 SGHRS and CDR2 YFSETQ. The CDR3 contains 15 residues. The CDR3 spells CASAWAVGSSYEQYF. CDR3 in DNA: TGCGCCAGCGCCTGGGCGGTCGGAAGCTCCTACGAGCAGTACTTC. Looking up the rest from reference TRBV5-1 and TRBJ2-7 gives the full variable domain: KAGVTQTPRYLIKTRGQQVTLSCSPISGHRSVSWYQQTPGQGLQFLFEYFSETQRNKGNFPGRFSGRQFSNSRSEMNVSTLELGDSALYLCASAWAVGSSYEQYFGPGTRLTVT.

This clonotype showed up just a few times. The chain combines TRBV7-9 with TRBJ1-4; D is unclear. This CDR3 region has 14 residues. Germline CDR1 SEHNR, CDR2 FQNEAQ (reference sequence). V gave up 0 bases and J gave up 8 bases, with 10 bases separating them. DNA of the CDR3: TGTGCCAGCAGCTTAGCGACGACGAGGGAAAAACTGTTTTTT. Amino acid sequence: CASSLATTREKLFF.

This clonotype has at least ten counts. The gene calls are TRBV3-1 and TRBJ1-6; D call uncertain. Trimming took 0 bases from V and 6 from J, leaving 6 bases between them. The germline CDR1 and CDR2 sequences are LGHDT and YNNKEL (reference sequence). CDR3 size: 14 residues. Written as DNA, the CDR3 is TGTGCCAGCAGCCAAGATCTCCGTAATTCACCCCTCCACTTT. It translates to CASSQDLRNSPLHF.

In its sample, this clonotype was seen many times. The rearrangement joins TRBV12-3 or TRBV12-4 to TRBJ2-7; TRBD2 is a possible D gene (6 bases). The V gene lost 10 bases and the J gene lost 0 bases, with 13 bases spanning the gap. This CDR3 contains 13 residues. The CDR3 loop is CATSRGTSYEQYF. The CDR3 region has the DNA TGTGCCACCTCCCGGGGGACCTCCTACGAGCAGTACTTC.

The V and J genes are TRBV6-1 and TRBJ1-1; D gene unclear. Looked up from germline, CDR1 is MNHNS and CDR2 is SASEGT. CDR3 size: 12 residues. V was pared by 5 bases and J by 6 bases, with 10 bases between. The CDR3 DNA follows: TGTGCCAGCAGTTTCCCGAGCCCTGAAGCTTTCTTT. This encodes CASSFPSPEAFF.

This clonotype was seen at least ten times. The CDR3 DNA sequence: TGCAGTGCTAGAGGGGCCGGGACTAGCGGGAGCTACGAGCAGTACTTC. Translation: CSARGAGTSGSYEQYF. The rearrangement joins TRBV20-1 to TRBJ2-7; 14 positions match TRBD2. Germline trimming cut 1 base from V and 3 bases from J; bases unmatched to any gene: 5. The CDR3 length is 16 residues. Germline V lookup: CDR1 DFQATT, CDR2 SNEGSKA (reference sequence).

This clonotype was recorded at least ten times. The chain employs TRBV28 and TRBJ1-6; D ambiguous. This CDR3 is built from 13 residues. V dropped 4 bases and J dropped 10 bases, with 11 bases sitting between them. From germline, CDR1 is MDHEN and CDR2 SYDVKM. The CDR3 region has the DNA TGTGCCAGCAGTTCGGGTGAAATCTCACCCCTCCACTTT. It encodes CASSSGEISPLHF. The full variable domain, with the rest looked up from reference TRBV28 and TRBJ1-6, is DVKVTQSSRYLVKRTGEKVFLECVQDMDHENMFWYRQDPGLGLRLIYFSYDVKMKEKGDIPEGYSVSREKKERFSLILESASTNQTSMYLCASSSGEISPLHFGNGTRLTVT.

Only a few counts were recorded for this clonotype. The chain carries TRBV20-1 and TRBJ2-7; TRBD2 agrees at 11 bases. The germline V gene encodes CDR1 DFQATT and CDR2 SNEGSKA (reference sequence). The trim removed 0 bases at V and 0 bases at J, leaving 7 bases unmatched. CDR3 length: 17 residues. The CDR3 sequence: CSARDFGTSGSSYEQYF. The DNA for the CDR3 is TGCAGTGCTAGAGATTTCGGGACTAGCGGAAGCTCCTACGAGCAGTACTTC.

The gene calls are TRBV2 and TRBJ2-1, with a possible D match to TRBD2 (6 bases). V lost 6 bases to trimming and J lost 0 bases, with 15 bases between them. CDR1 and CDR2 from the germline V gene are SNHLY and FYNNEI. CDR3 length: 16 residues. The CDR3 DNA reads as TGTGCCAGCAGCGGGACTTCGTGGTCCTCCTACAATGAGCAGTTCTTC. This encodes CASSGTSWSSYNEQFF.

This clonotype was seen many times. DNA for the CDR3: TGTGCCACCAGTGACCCTAGCGGGAGTCGCGGGGAGCTGTTTTTT. It codes for CATSDPSGSRGELFF. The rearrangement links TRBV24-1 to TRBJ2-2; 10 nucleotides agree with TRBD2. With 4 bases clipped from V and 7 bases from J, the junction kept 5 bases outside the gene matches. The CDR3 is 15 residues long. CDR1 and CDR2 (germline): KGHDR, SFDVKD.

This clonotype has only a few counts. The DNA of the CDR3 is TGTGCCAGCAGCCAGGGACTAGCTCGCTCCTACGAGCAGTACTTC. This codes for CASSQGLARSYEQYF. The V and J genes are TRBV3-1 and TRBJ2-7; 9 nucleotides line up with TRBD2. Germline-derived CDR1 and CDR2 are LGHDT and YNNKEL (reference sequence). This CDR3 is built from 15 residues. Germline trimming cut 3 bases from V and 0 bases from J; bases unmatched to any gene: 3.

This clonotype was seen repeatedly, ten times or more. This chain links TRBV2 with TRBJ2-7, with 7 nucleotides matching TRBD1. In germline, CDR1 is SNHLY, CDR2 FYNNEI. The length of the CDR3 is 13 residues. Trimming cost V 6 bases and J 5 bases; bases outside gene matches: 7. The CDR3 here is CASRAIQGNEQYF. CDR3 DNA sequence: TGTGCCAGCAGGGCAATACAGGGGAACGAGCAGTACTTC.

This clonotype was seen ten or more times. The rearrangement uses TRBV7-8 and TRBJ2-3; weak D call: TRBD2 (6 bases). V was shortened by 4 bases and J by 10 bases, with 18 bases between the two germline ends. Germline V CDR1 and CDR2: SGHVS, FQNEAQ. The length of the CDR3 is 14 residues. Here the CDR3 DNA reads TGTGCCAGCAGCTCCGCGCGGACAACGGGGGCGCAGTATTTT. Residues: CASSSARTTGAQYF.

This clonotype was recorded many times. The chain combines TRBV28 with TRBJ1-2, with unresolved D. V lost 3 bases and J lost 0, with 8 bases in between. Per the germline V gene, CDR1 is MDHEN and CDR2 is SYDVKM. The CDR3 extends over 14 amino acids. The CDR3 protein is CASSFANPNYGYTF. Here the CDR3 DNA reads TGTGCCAGCAGTTTTGCCAACCCTAACTATGGCTACACCTTC.

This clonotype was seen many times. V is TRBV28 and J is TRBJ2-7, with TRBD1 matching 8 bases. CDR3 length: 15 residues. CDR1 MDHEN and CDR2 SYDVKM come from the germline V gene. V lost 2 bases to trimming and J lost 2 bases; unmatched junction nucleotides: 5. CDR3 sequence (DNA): TGTGCCAGCAGTTTAATAACAGGGGGACCCTACGAGCAGTACTTC. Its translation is CASSLITGGPYEQYF.

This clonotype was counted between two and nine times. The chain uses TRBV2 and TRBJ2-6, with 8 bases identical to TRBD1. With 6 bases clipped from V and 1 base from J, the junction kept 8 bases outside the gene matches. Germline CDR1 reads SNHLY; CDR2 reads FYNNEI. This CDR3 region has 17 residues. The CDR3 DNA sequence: TGTGCCAGCAGGGGTACAGGGGGTGGATCTGGGGCCAACGTCCTGACTTTC. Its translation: CASRGTGGGSGANVLTF. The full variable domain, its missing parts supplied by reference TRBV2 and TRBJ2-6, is EPEVTQTPSHQVTQMGQEVILRCVPISNHLYFYWYRQILGQKVEFLVSFYNNEISEKSEIFDDQFSVERPDGSNFTLKIRSTKLEDSAMYFCASRGTGGGSGANVLTFGAGSRLTVL.

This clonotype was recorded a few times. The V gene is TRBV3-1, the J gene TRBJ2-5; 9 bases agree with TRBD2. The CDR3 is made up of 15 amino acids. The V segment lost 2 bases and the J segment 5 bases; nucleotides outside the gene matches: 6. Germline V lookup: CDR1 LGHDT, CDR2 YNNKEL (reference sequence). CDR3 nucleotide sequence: TGTGCCAGCAGCCAAAATGGGGCGGGAGGGGAGACCCAGTACTTC. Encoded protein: CASSQNGAGGETQYF.

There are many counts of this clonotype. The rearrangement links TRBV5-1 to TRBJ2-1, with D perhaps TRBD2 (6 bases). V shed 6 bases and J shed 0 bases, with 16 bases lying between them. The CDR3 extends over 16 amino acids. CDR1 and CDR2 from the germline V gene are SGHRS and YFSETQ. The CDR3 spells CASMPGLLSSYNEQFF. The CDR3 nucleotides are TGCGCCAGCATGCCGGGACTCCTGAGCTCCTACAATGAGCAGTTCTTC.

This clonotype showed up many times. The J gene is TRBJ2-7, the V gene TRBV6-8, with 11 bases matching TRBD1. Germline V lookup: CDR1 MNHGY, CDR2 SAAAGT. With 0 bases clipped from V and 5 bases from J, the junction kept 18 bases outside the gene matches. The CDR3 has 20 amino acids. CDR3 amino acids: CASSYSMDDGQGAVCDEQYF. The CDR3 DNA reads TGTGCCAGCAGTTACTCGATGGACGATGGACAGGGGGCTGTCTGTGACGAGCAGTACTTC.